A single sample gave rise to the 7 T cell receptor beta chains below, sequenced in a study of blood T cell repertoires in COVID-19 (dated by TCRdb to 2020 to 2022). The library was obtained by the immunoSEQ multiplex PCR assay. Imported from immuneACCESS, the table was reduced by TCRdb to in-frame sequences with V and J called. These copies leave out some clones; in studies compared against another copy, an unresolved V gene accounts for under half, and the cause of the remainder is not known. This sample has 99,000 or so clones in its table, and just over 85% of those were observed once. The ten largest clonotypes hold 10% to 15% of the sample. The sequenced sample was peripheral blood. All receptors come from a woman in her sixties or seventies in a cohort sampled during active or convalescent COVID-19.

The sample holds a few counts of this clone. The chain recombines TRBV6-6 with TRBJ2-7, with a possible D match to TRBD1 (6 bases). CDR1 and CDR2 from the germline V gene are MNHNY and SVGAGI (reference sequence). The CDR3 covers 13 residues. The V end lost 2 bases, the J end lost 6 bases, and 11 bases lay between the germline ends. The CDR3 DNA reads TGTGCCAGCAGTTACACAGGGTTGGGCGAGCAGTACTTC. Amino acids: CASSYTGLGEQYF.

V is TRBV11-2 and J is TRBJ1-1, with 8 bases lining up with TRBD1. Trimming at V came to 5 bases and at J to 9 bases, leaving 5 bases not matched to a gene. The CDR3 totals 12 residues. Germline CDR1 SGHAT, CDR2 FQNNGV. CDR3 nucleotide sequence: TGTGCCAGCAGCGAGGACAGGGATAAAGCTTTCTTT. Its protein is CASSEDRDKAFF.

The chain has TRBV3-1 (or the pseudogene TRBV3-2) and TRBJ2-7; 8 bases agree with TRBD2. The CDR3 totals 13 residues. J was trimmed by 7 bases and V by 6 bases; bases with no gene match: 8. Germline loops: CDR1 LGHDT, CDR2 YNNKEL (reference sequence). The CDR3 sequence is CASSRTSLSEQYF. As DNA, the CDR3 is TGTGCCAGCAGTCGGACTAGCCTCAGTGAGCAGTACTTC.

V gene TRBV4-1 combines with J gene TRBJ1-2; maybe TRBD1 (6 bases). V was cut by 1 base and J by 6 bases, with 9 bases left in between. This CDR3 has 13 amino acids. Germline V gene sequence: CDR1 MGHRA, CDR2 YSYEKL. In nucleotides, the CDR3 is TGCGCCAGCAGCCAAGTCGCAGGGGATGGCTACACCTTC. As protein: CASSQVAGDGYTF.

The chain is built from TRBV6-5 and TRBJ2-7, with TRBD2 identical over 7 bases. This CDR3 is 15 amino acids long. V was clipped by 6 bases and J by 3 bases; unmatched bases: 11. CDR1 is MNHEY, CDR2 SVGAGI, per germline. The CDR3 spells CASRLLQRDRYEQYF. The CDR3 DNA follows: TGTGCCAGCAGGTTACTTCAGCGGGATCGCTACGAGCAGTACTTC.

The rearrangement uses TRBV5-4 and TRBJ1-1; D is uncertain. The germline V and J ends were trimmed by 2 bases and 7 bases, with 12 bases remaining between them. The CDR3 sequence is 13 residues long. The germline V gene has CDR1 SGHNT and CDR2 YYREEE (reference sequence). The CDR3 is CASSFAGSGEAFF. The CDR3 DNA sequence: TGTGCCAGCAGCTTTGCGGGGTCTGGTGAAGCTTTCTTT.

CDR3 in DNA: TGCGCCAGCAGCTTGAACAGGAACACCGGGGAGCTGTTTTTT. It encodes CASSLNRNTGELFF. The chain links TRBV5-1 to TRBJ2-2; D is undetermined. V was clipped by 1 base and J by 1 base, with 5 bases between them. Germline V gene data show CDR1 as SGHRS and CDR2 as YFSETQ. The CDR3 is 14 amino acids.